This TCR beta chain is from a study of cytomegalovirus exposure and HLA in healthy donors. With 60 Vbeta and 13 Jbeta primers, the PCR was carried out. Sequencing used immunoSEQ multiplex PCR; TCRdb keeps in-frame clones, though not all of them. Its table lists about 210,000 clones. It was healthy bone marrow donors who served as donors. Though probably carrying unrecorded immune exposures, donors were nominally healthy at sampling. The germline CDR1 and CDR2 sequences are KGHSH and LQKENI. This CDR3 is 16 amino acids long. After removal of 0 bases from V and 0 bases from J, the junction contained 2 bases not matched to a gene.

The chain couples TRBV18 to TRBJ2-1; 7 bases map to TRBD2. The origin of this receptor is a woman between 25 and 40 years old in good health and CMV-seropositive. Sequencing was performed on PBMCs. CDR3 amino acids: CASSPPSGISYNEQFF. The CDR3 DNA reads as TGTGCCAGCTCACCACCGAGCGGGATCTCCTACAATGAGCAGTTCTTC. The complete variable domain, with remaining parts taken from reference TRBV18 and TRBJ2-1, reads NAGVMQNPRHLVRRRGQEARLRCSPMKGHSHVYWYRQLPEEGLKFMVYLQKENIIDESGMPKERFSAEFPKEGPSILRIQQVVRGDSAAYFCASSPPSGISYNEQFFGPGTRLTVL.